Listed below are T cell receptor beta chains from one sample, sequenced in a study of T cells in tuberculosis. Method: immunoSEQ multiplex PCR; TCRdb's copy keeps in-frame clones and lacks some. Altogether 20,000 to 30,000 clones are present, less than 97% being singletons, with the ten largest covering almost 9.5%. The sequencing sample was made of PBMCs. These receptors were obtained from a donor aged 10 to 29 with latent tuberculosis or without tuberculosis infection. Each CDR3 is given with its conserved first and last residue. A D gene is named only where the DNA matches it firmly. Expanded clones get a size class; other rows say once, few or many, or leave the size out.

>TRBJ2-4|.|TRBD1|TRBV6-4
CASSPQTGVNIQYF
TGTGCCAGCAGCCCACAGACAGGGGTAAACATTCAGTACTTC
>TRBJ1-2|.|TRBD1|TRBV11-2
CASSLDAGTAGYTF
TGTGCCAGCAGCTTAGATGCCGGGACAGCTGGCTACACCTTC
>TRBJ1-4|.|TRBD1|TRBV30
CAWSGGGVGEKLFF
TGTGCCTGGAGTGGAGGGGGCGTGGGTGAAAAACTGTTTTTT
>TRBJ2-7|once|.|TRBV15
CATSRGTVTYEQYF
TGTGCCACCAGCAGAGGAACGGTTACCTACGAGCAGTACTTC
>TRBJ1-5|.|TRBD1|TRBV25-1
CASSERQGNQPQHF
TGTGCCAGCAGTGAAAGACAGGGGAATCAGCCCCAGCATTTT
>TRBJ1-2|few|TRBD1|TRBV9
CASSVVGQGHGYTF
TGTGCCAGCAGCGTAGTAGGACAGGGGCATGGCTACACCTTC
>TRBJ1-1|.|TRBD1|TRBV7-3
CASSTPGDRGPLNTEAFF
TGTGCCAGCAGCACCCCGGGGGACAGGGGGCCCCTGAACACTGAAGCTTTCTTT
>TRBJ2-7|.|.|TRBV4-1
CASSPEWFDRSYEQYF
TGCGCCAGCAGCCCTGAGTGGTTCGACAGGAGCTACGAGCAGTACTTC
>TRBJ1-1|once|TRBD1|TRBV2
CASMGDRAEAFF
TGTGCCAGCATGGGGGACAGGGCTGAAGCTTTCTTT
>TRBJ2-7|.|.|TRBV5-1
CASSRGGGAQGEQYF
TGCGCCAGCAGCCGTGGTGGGGGGGCGCAAGGAGAGCAGTACTTC
>TRBJ2-1|.|TRBD2|TRBV7-8
CASSLTSGTGGNEQFF
TGTGCCAGCAGCCTAACATCCGGGACGGGGGGCAATGAGCAGTTCTTC
>TRBJ1-5|.|.|TRBV7-5
CVRARAPSNQPQHF
TGTGTCAGAGCCAGGGCTCCTAGCAATCAGCCCCAGCATTTT
>TRBJ2-7|.|TRBD1|TRBV18
CASAPGQGYEQYF
TGTGCCAGCGCTCCGGGACAGGGCTACGAGCAGTACTTC
>TRBJ1-1|.|TRBD1|TRBV4-1
CASSQIGSTGWGAFF
TGCGCCAGCAGCCAGATAGGGTCGACAGGGTGGGGAGCTTTCTTT
>TRBJ1-2|.|TRBD1|TRBV4-2
CASSPDGTGGYGYTF
TGTGCCAGCAGCCCAGACGGGACAGGAGGCTATGGCTACACCTTC
>TRBJ1-2|once|.|TRBV7-3
CASSRTGGYGYTF
TGTGCCAGCAGCAGGACGGGAGGCTATGGCTACACCTTC
>TRBJ2-2|.|TRBD2|TRBV9
CASSRGSSGELFF
TGTGCCAGCAGCCGCGGGAGTTCCGGGGAGCTGTTTTTT
>TRBJ2-3|.|TRBD2|TRBV7-9
CASSISGGAIDTQYF
TGTGCCAGCAGCATTAGCGGGGGGGCGATAGATACGCAGTATTTT
>TRBJ2-5|.|TRBD2|TRBV7-8
CASSRPSGGQETQYF
TGTGCCAGCAGCCGTCCTAGCGGGGGGCAAGAGACCCAGTACTTC
>TRBJ1-1|.|.|TRBV19
CASSIVGGNTEAFF
TGTGCCAGTAGTATAGTGGGGGGGAACACTGAAGCTTTCTTT
>TRBJ2-5|.|TRBD2|TRBV6-1
CASAETSGGSWTQYF
TGTGCCAGCGCTGAGACTAGCGGGGGGTCGTGGACCCAGTACTTC
>TRBJ1-4|.|.|TRBV6-1
CASRVRGGGEKLFF
TGTGCCAGCAGGGTCCGGGGCGGAGGGGAAAAACTGTTTTTT
>TRBJ1-5|.|TRBD1|TRBV15
CATSSRTGWAQPQHF
TGTGCCACCAGCAGCAGGACAGGATGGGCTCAGCCCCAGCATTTT
>TRBJ1-1|.|.|TRBV9
CASSAGQNTEAFF
TGTGCCAGCAGCGCCGGACAGAACACTGAAGCTTTCTTT
>TRBJ1-4|.|.|TRBV6-5
CASSYRSATNEKLFF
TGTGCCAGCAGTTACCGGAGTGCAACTAATGAAAAACTGTTTTTT
>TRBJ2-5|.|.|TRBV11-1
CASSLGYIQETQYF
TGTGCCAGCAGCTTAGGGTACATTCAGGAGACCCAGTACTTC
>TRBJ2-3|.|TRBD2|TRBV2
CASSELAGGGDTQYF
TGTGCCAGCAGTGAACTAGCGGGGGGTGGAGATACGCAGTATTTT
>TRBJ1-6|few|TRBD1|TRBV27
CASSLSGQGISPLHF
TGTGCCAGCAGTTTATCGGGACAGGGGATTTCACCCCTCCACTTT
>TRBJ2-5|.|TRBD2|TRBV11-2
CASSRGGTQETQYF
TGTGCCAGCAGTCGGGGGGGAACCCAAGAGACCCAGTACTTC
>TRBJ2-3|.|.|TRBV2
CASSVQVSTDTQYF
TGTGCCAGCAGTGTCCAGGTTAGCACAGATACGCAGTATTTT
>TRBJ1-4|.|.|TRBV25-1
CASSRHLSGEKLFF
TGTGCCAGCAGTCGACATCTTTCAGGGGAAAAACTGTTTTTT
>TRBJ1-1|.|.|TRBV11-2
CASSFSGTEAFF
TGTGCCAGCAGCTTTAGCGGAACTGAAGCTTTCTTT
>TRBJ2-5|once|TRBD2|TRBV6-5
CASSYGLARTQETQYF
TGTGCCAGCAGTTACGGACTAGCGCGGACTCAAGAGACCCAGTACTTC
>TRBJ2-1|.|TRBD2|TRBV13
CASSLSGGGSYNEQFF
TGTGCCAGCAGCTTAAGTGGGGGGGGCTCCTACAATGAGCAGTTCTTC
>TRBJ1-6|once|.|TRBV30
CAWRGVSSYNSPLHF
TGTGCCTGGAGGGGAGTTAGCTCCTATAATTCACCCCTCCACTTT
>TRBJ1-2|.|TRBD1|TRBV2
CASSLGQGAYGYTF
TGTGCCAGCAGTCTCGGACAGGGGGCCTATGGCTACACCTTC
>TRBJ1-6|.|.|TRBV18
CASSPRNSPLHF
TGTGCCAGCTCACCGAGGAATTCACCCCTCCACTTT
>TRBJ1-5|.|TRBD1|TRBV10-1
CALNGTGGGNQPQHF
TGCGCCCTTAACGGGACAGGGGGCGGCAATCAGCCCCAGCATTTT
>TRBJ2-1|.|TRBD2|TRBV27
CASSLLAGGLWYNEQFF
TGTGCCAGCAGTTTACTAGCGGGGGGGCTTTGGTACAATGAGCAGTTCTTC
>TRBJ1-4|.|.|TRBV27
CASSLGGFGEKLFF
TGTGCCAGCAGCTTAGGGGGGTTTGGGGAAAAACTGTTTTTT
>TRBJ1-2|.|.|TRBV6-1
CASSVQGQAYGYTF
TGTGCCAGCAGTGTCCAGGGCCAGGCCTATGGCTACACCTTC
>TRBJ2-2|.|TRBD1|TRBV19
CASSIGTGINTGELFF
TGTGCCAGTAGTATAGGGACAGGGATTAACACCGGGGAGCTGTTTTTT
>TRBJ1-2|.|.|TRBV30
CAWSSQVFGYTF
TGTGCCTGGAGTTCACAGGTTTTCGGCTACACCTTC
>TRBJ1-1|.|.|TRBV5-5
CASSLDMNTEAFF
TGTGCCAGCAGCTTGGACATGAACACTGAAGCTTTCTTT
>TRBJ1-2|.|TRBD1|TRBV18
CASSSGQGGNYGYTF
TGTGCCAGCTCATCCGGACAGGGGGGTAACTATGGCTACACCTTC
>TRBJ2-1|.|TRBD2|TRBV19
CASRSAGGLQTEQFF
TGTGCCAGTAGGTCCGCGGGGGGGCTTCAAACCGAGCAGTTCTTC
>TRBJ2-5|.|TRBD1|TRBV6-6
CASTLTGYEETQYF
TGTGCCAGCACCCTGACAGGGTATGAAGAGACCCAGTACTTC
>TRBJ2-2|once|.|TRBV30
CAWSRTGELFF
TGTGCCTGGAGTCGCACTGGGGAGCTGTTTTTT
>TRBJ1-6|.|TRBD1|TRBV6-5
CASSRTGGNSPLHF
TGTGCCAGCAGCCGGACAGGGGGGAATTCACCCCTCCACTTT
>TRBJ1-2|once|.|TRBV10-3
CATRTTLGYTF
TGTGCCACCCGGACAACCCTGGGCTACACCTTC
>TRBJ1-2|.|TRBD1|TRBV5-1
CASGGTDLFGYTF
TGCGCCAGCGGTGGGACAGACTTGTTTGGCTACACCTTC
>TRBJ2-2|.|TRBD2|TRBV4-1
CASTKSQLARLYTGELFF
TGCGCCAGCACCAAAAGTCAACTAGCGAGGCTGTACACCGGGGAGCTGTTTTTT
>TRBJ2-5|.|TRBD1|TRBV27
CASSLWDRQETQYF
TGTGCCAGCAGTTTATGGGACAGACAAGAGACCCAGTACTTC